This TCR beta chain was captured by sequencing in a study of T cell repertoires in cytomegalovirus infection. Turning to the study itself: It can be stated that public TCR beta signatures indicated CMV infection as well as a matching HLA type.

One entry per CDR3 protein, called by TCRdb with MiXCR from the reads. The table has about 320,000 distinct CDR3 sequences, 8% to 10% seen once. Trimming left V 5 bases short and J 6 bases short, with 11 bases between. The CDR3 is made up of 13 amino acids. The germline V gene has CDR1 SGHTA and CDR2 FQGNSA. This clonotype was counted at least ten times. Material for sequencing was PBMCs. The chain combines TRBV7-2 with TRBJ1-5; D is perhaps TRBD1 (6 bases). The TCR comes from a human donor in good health (CMV status not recorded). Some clones in this sample may be carry-over from other donors' samples. CDR3 sequence (DNA): TGTGCCAGCAGCCAAGAAGGGGGTCAGCCCCAGCATTTT. It encodes CASSQEGGQPQHF.